This is a list of T cell receptor beta chains from one sample in a study of OX40 agonist ivuxolimab in advanced cancers. The assay was immunoSEQ multiplex PCR, and TCRdb's table has in-frame clones only and misses some. The table has 100,000 to 130,000 clones, less than 95% seen once. Sequenced here: CD4+ or CD8+ T cells sorted from blood, sampled in a trial of the OX40 agonist ivuxolimab. These receptors came from an adult with an advanced solid tumor such as melanoma, head and neck, liver or kidney cancer. Each CDR3 is given with its conserved first and last residue. A D gene is named only where the DNA matches it firmly. Only part of the rows carry a size: once, few, many, or a class if the clone is expanded.

D gene: -; V gene: TRBV6-1; clone size: -; J gene: TRBJ1-5; CDR3 DNA: TGTGCCAGCAGTCCCGGCCCGGGACAGCCCCAGCATTTT; CDR3 protein: CASSPGPGQPQHF
D gene: -; V gene: TRBV18; clone size: -; J gene: TRBJ1-1; CDR3 DNA: TGTGCCAGCTCACCAGGTCAGTCGGCGAACACTGAAGCTTTCTTT; CDR3 protein: CASSPGQSANTEAFF
D gene: -; V gene: TRBV11-2; clone size: few; J gene: TRBJ2-5; CDR3 DNA: TGTGCCAGCAGCTTACTAGGGGAGACCCAGTACTTC; CDR3 protein: CASSLLGETQYF
D gene: -; V gene: TRBV18; clone size: -; J gene: TRBJ2-7; CDR3 DNA: TGTGCCAGCTCACCTCAGGCGCGTGACGAGCAGTACTTC; CDR3 protein: CASSPQARDEQYF
D gene: -; V gene: TRBV20-1; clone size: -; J gene: TRBJ2-7; CDR3 DNA: TGCAGTCCATATCAGGGAGGCGAGCAGTACTTC; CDR3 protein: CSPYQGGEQYF
D gene: -; V gene: TRBV9; clone size: once; J gene: TRBJ1-6; CDR3 DNA: TGTGCCAGCAGCGTAGGCCCAGGGCCCTATAATTCACCCCTCCACTTT; CDR3 protein: CASSVGPGPYNSPLHF
D gene: TRBD1; V gene: TRBV9; clone size: -; J gene: TRBJ1-2; CDR3 DNA: TGTGCCAGCAGCGTAGCGGGACAGGGGCTTGGCTACACCTTC; CDR3 protein: CASSVAGQGLGYTF
D gene: TRBD1; V gene: TRBV6-1; clone size: -; J gene: TRBJ1-2; CDR3 DNA: TGTGCCAGCAGTACCGGACAGGGGGCAGAAGGCTACACCTTC; CDR3 protein: CASSTGQGAEGYTF
D gene: -; V gene: TRBV21-1; clone size: -; J gene: TRBJ2-7; CDR3 DNA: TGTGCCAGCAGCCCGGGTCGGGACAGGGTTCATTGCGAGCAGTACTTC; CDR3 protein: CASSPGRDRVHCEQYF
D gene: TRBD2; V gene: TRBV10-3; clone size: -; J gene: TRBJ2-1; CDR3 DNA: TGTGCCATCAGTGAGTCGACGACGGGGGGTTACAATGAGCAGTTCTTC; CDR3 protein: CAISESTTGGYNEQFF
D gene: -; V gene: TRBV7-3; clone size: -; J gene: TRBJ2-2; CDR3 DNA: TGTGCCAGCAGCTTATTAACCGGGGAGCTGTTTTTT; CDR3 protein: CASSLLTGELFF
D gene: TRBD2; V gene: TRBV2; clone size: -; J gene: TRBJ2-7; CDR3 DNA: TGTGCCAGCAGTGGACTAGCGGGAGGGATCAAGTACTTC; CDR3 protein: CASSGLAGGIKYF
D gene: TRBD1; V gene: TRBV7-9; clone size: -; J gene: TRBJ1-6; CDR3 DNA: TGTGCCAGCAGCCGAAGAACAGGGGGTCAGGAAAATTCACCCCTCCACTTT; CDR3 protein: CASSRRTGGQENSPLHF
D gene: TRBD1; V gene: TRBV11-3; clone size: -; J gene: TRBJ1-1; CDR3 DNA: TGTGCCAGCAGCTTACTAACTACAGGGGCTCGGGGCACTGAAGCTTTCTTT; CDR3 protein: CASSLLTTGARGTEAFF
D gene: -; V gene: TRBV6-5; clone size: -; J gene: TRBJ1-1; CDR3 DNA: TGTGCCAGCAGTCCCCGACAAAGATCGAACACTGAAGCTTTCTTT; CDR3 protein: CASSPRQRSNTEAFF
D gene: TRBD1; V gene: TRBV6-5; clone size: -; J gene: TRBJ1-1; CDR3 DNA: TGTGCCAGCAGTTACTTAGGGCACGGGACAGGTGAAGCTTTCTTT; CDR3 protein: CASSYLGHGTGEAFF
D gene: -; V gene: TRBV9; clone size: -; J gene: TRBJ1-6; CDR3 DNA: TGTGCCAGCAGCGTAACGGGATATAATTCACCCCTCCACTTT; CDR3 protein: CASSVTGYNSPLHF
D gene: -; V gene: TRBV23-1; clone size: -; J gene: TRBJ1-1; CDR3 DNA: TGCGCCAGCAGTCAACGGGGTTGGCAGTGTAGCCGGAGGAACACTGAAGCTTTCTTT; CDR3 protein: CASSQRGWQCSRRNTEAFF
D gene: -; V gene: TRBV5-5; clone size: -; J gene: TRBJ2-7; CDR3 DNA: TGTGCCAGCAGCTTGGGTGTGGGGGGCGGTTACTACGAGCAGTACTTC; CDR3 protein: CASSLGVGGGYYEQYF
D gene: TRBD1; V gene: TRBV6-5; clone size: -; J gene: TRBJ2-4; CDR3 DNA: TGTGCCAGCAGCCTAACAGGGGGTGGTGGAAACATTCAGTACTTC; CDR3 protein: CASSLTGGGGNIQYF
D gene: TRBD1; V gene: TRBV6-1; clone size: -; J gene: TRBJ1-1; CDR3 DNA: TGTGCCAGCAGTGACAGACAGGGTTCAGGTGCTTTCTTT; CDR3 protein: CASSDRQGSGAFF
D gene: -; V gene: TRBV28; clone size: -; J gene: TRBJ2-1; CDR3 DNA: TGTGCCAGCAGTTTATCTGGCGGGTCACGGCCCGTGGACAATGAGCAGTTCTTC; CDR3 protein: CASSLSGGSRPVDNEQFF
D gene: -; V gene: TRBV6-5; clone size: -; J gene: TRBJ1-2; CDR3 DNA: TGTGCCAGCTTCATCTACACCTTC; CDR3 protein: CASFIYTF
D gene: TRBD1; V gene: TRBV11-2; clone size: once; J gene: TRBJ1-4; CDR3 DNA: TGTGCCAGCAGCTTTCTGACAGGGCCTGCAACTAATGAAAAACTGTTTTTT; CDR3 protein: CASSFLTGPATNEKLFF
D gene: -; V gene: TRBV30; clone size: -; J gene: TRBJ2-3; CDR3 DNA: TGTGCCTGGAGAATCGGGGATACGCAGTATTTT; CDR3 protein: CAWRIGDTQYF
D gene: -; V gene: TRBV11-3; clone size: -; J gene: TRBJ2-2; CDR3 DNA: TGTGCCAGCAGCTCCAGGGGGACTCAGACCGGGGAGCTGTTTTTT; CDR3 protein: CASSSRGTQTGELFF
D gene: TRBD2; V gene: TRBV10-1; clone size: -; J gene: TRBJ2-2; CDR3 DNA: TGCGCCAGCAGTGAGGGTAGCGGGGGGACCGGGGAGCTGTTTTTT; CDR3 protein: CASSEGSGGTGELFF
D gene: -; V gene: TRBV6-1; clone size: -; J gene: TRBJ1-1; CDR3 DNA: TGTGCCACCTCCACAGGACAGTTCGGCGCTGAAGCTTTCTTT; CDR3 protein: CATSTGQFGAEAFF
D gene: -; V gene: TRBV7-9; clone size: once; J gene: TRBJ1-5; CDR3 DNA: TGTGCCAGCAGCTCGGCGGCAGGGAATCAGCCCCAGCATTTT; CDR3 protein: CASSSAAGNQPQHF
D gene: -; V gene: TRBV5-1; clone size: -; J gene: TRBJ1-1; CDR3 DNA: TGCGCCAGCAGCTTGGAAGGGGGGTTAGATACTGAAGCTTTCTTT; CDR3 protein: CASSLEGGLDTEAFF
D gene: TRBD2; V gene: TRBV5-4; clone size: -; J gene: TRBJ2-7; CDR3 DNA: TGTGCCAGCAGCTTGGGGTCGGGAGGGCCCTACGAGCAGTACTTC; CDR3 protein: CASSLGSGGPYEQYF
D gene: -; V gene: TRBV10-3; clone size: -; J gene: TRBJ2-7; CDR3 DNA: TGTGCCATCAGTGAGTTTGGTGTTGGGCAGAGCGAGCAGTACTTC; CDR3 protein: CAISEFGVGQSEQYF
D gene: TRBD1; V gene: TRBV19; clone size: -; J gene: TRBJ2-7; CDR3 DNA: TGTGCCAGTAGAAGCCGGGACAGGGTGGGCGAGCAGTACTTC; CDR3 protein: CASRSRDRVGEQYF
D gene: -; V gene: TRBV6-1; clone size: few; J gene: TRBJ2-7; CDR3 DNA: TGTGCCAGCAGTGAACGACTGATGAGCTCCTACGAGCAGTACTTC; CDR3 protein: CASSERLMSSYEQYF
D gene: TRBD1; V gene: TRBV19; clone size: -; J gene: TRBJ1-4; CDR3 DNA: TGTGCCAGTAGTATTGACAGGGGAAATGAAAAACTGTTTTTT; CDR3 protein: CASSIDRGNEKLFF